A selection of T cell receptor beta chains follows, all from one sample in a study of cytomegalovirus exposure and HLA in healthy donors. The assay was immunoSEQ multiplex PCR, and TCRdb's table has in-frame clones only and misses some. The sample gives nearly 200,000 clones, about 79% of which show up once; roughly 13% is in the top ten. Sequenced material: PBMCs. The source is a woman younger than 45 in good health and CMV-seropositive. Both conserved end residues are part of each CDR3. Fields, in order: clone size, V gene, J gene, D gene, CDR3 protein, CDR3 DNA. D genes are given only for firm matches. Expanded clones get a size class; other rows say once, few or many, or leave the size out.

size: -
V: TRBV9
J: TRBJ2-2
D: TRBD2
CDR3: CASSEAGTTKGELFF
DNA: TGTGCCAGCAGCGAGGCCGGGACTACCAAAGGGGAGCTGTTTTTT

size: -
V: TRBV2
J: TRBJ1-5
D: -
CDR3: CASGPVSNQPQHF
DNA: TGTGCCAGTGGTCCGGTTAGCAATCAGCCCCAGCATTTT

size: once
V: TRBV15
J: TRBJ1-4
D: TRBD1
CDR3: CATSRDSRGREKLFF
DNA: TGTGCCACCAGCAGAGACTCTAGGGGGCGTGAAAAACTGTTTTTT

size: -
V: TRBV7-2
J: TRBJ2-7
D: -
CDR3: CASSLAGLPNKYEQYF
DNA: TGTGCCAGCAGCTTAGCGGGACTCCCGAATAAGTACGAGCAGTACTTC

size: -
V: TRBV23-1
J: TRBJ1-2
D: -
CDR3: CASSQWRARGYYGYTF
DNA: TGCGCCAGCAGTCAATGGAGGGCAAGAGGATACTATGGCTACACCTTC

size: -
V: TRBV7-2
J: TRBJ2-7
D: TRBD2
CDR3: CASSPAGGGSYEQYF
DNA: TGTGCCAGCAGCCCAGCGGGGGGGGGCTCCTACGAGCAGTACTTC

size: -
V: TRBV9
J: TRBJ1-1
D: TRBD1
CDR3: CASSVTDRENTEAFF
DNA: TGTGCCAGCAGCGTTACAGACAGGGAGAACACTGAAGCTTTCTTT

size: -
V: TRBV7-9
J: TRBJ2-2
D: TRBD1
CDR3: CASRHRGNTGELFF
DNA: TGTGCCAGCAGACACAGGGGCAACACCGGGGAGCTGTTTTTT

size: -
V: TRBV27
J: TRBJ1-1
D: -
CDR3: CASRPEWRRMNTEAFF
DNA: TGTGCCAGCAGGCCCGAATGGAGGAGGATGAACACTGAAGCTTTCTTT

size: -
V: TRBV2
J: TRBJ2-2
D: TRBD1
CDR3: CASSSLTGADTGELFF
DNA: TGTGCCAGCAGCTCCCTAACAGGGGCGGACACCGGGGAGCTGTTTTTT

size: -
V: TRBV7-2
J: TRBJ2-5
D: -
CDR3: CASSSLWDTEETQYF
DNA: TGTGCCAGCAGCTCCCTCTGGGACACCGAAGAGACCCAGTACTTC

size: -
V: TRBV14
J: TRBJ2-5
D: -
CDR3: CASSRQPVGGTQYF
DNA: TGTGCCAGCAGCCGACAGCCGGTGGGGGGGACCCAGTACTTC

size: -
V: TRBV28
J: TRBJ2-3
D: -
CDR3: CASTAPGSTDTQYF
DNA: TGTGCCAGTACCGCCCCGGGGAGCACAGATACGCAGTATTTT

size: -
V: TRBV11-1
J: TRBJ2-7
D: TRBD2
CDR3: CASSPAASGHSYEQYF
DNA: TGTGCCAGCAGCCCCGCGGCTAGCGGGCACTCCTACGAGCAGTACTTC

size: -
V: TRBV4-2
J: TRBJ2-7
D: -
CDR3: CASSLWEQGSYEQYF
DNA: TGTGCCAGCAGCCTTTGGGAGCAAGGGTCCTACGAGCAGTACTTC

size: -
V: TRBV4-1
J: TRBJ1-2
D: TRBD1
CDR3: CASSPDRGGYGYTF
DNA: TGCGCCAGCAGCCCCGACAGGGGAGGGTATGGCTACACCTTC

size: -
V: TRBV6-5
J: TRBJ1-1
D: -
CDR3: CASSRNKLNTEAFF
DNA: TGTGCCAGCAGTCGCAATAAGCTGAACACTGAAGCTTTCTTT

size: -
V: TRBV6-5
J: TRBJ2-1
D: -
CDR3: CASSLQGSYNEQFF
DNA: TGTGCCAGCAGTTTGCAGGGTTCCTACAATGAGCAGTTCTTC

size: few
V: TRBV6-5
J: TRBJ1-2
D: -
CDR3: CASSSSFGYTF
DNA: TGTGCCAGCAGTTCTTCCTTTGGCTACACCTTC

size: -
V: TRBV28
J: TRBJ1-2
D: -
CDR3: CASSLLAGWYGYTF
DNA: TGTGCCAGCAGTTTATTGGCAGGGTGGTATGGCTACACCTTC

size: -
V: TRBV30
J: TRBJ2-2
D: TRBD1
CDR3: CAWSVRDRNTGELFF
DNA: TGTGCCTGGAGTGTACGGGACAGAAACACCGGGGAGCTGTTTTTT

size: few
V: TRBV7-2
J: TRBJ1-2
D: -
CDR3: CASSYPRGNYGYTF
DNA: TGTGCCAGCAGCTACCCTCGGGGGAACTATGGCTACACCTTC

size: -
V: TRBV27
J: TRBJ2-7
D: -
CDR3: CASSLCRSLFEQYF
DNA: TGTGCCAGCAGTTTATGTCGGAGCCTTTTCGAGCAGTACTTC

size: -
V: TRBV19
J: TRBJ1-4
D: -
CDR3: CASSTVGGEKLFF
DNA: TGTGCCAGTAGTACGGTGGGGGGTGAAAAACTGTTTTTT

size: -
V: TRBV29-1
J: TRBJ2-1
D: TRBD1
CDR3: CSVGQGSFFEQFF
DNA: TGCAGCGTTGGACAGGGGAGTTTTTTTGAGCAGTTCTTC

size: -
V: TRBV30
J: TRBJ2-7
D: TRBD1
CDR3: CAWKSDRAYEQYF
DNA: TGTGCCTGGAAATCGGACAGGGCCTACGAGCAGTACTTC

size: -
V: TRBV5-1
J: TRBJ2-2
D: TRBD1
CDR3: CASSFGQGNTGELFF
DNA: TGCGCCAGCAGCTTTGGACAGGGAAACACCGGGGAGCTGTTTTTT